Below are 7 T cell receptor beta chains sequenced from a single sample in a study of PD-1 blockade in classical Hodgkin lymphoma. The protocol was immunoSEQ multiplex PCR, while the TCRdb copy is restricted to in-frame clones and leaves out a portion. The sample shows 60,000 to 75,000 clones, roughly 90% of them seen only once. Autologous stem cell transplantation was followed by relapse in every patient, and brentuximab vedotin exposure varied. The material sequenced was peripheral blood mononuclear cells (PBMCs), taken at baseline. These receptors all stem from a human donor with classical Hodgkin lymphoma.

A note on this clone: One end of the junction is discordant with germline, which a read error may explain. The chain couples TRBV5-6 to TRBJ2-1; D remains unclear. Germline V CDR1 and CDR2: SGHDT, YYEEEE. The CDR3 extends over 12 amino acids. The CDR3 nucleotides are TGTGCCAGCAGCTTGGCCCTCTACGGTTCCCTCTTC. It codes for CASSLALYGSLF.

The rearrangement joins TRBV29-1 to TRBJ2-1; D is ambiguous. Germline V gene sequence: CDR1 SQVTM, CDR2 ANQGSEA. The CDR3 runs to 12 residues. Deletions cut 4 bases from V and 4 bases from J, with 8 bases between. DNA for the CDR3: TGCAGCGTTGGATCCCGGTACAATGAGCAGTTCTTC. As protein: CSVGSRYNEQFF.

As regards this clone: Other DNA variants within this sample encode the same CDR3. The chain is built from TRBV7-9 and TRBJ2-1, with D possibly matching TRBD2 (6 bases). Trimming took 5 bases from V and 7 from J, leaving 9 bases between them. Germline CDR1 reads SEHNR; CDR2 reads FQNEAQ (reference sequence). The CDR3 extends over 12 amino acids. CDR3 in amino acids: CASSPLANEQFF. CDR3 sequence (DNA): TGTGCCAGCAGCCCCCTAGCGAATGAGCAGTTCTTC.

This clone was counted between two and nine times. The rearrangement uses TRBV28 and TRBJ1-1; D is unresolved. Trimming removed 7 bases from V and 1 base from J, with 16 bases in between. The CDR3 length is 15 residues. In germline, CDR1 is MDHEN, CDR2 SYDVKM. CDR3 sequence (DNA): TGTGCCAGCATATCGAGCCCGACGGAGAACACTGAAGCTTTCTTT. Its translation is CASISSPTENTEAFF.

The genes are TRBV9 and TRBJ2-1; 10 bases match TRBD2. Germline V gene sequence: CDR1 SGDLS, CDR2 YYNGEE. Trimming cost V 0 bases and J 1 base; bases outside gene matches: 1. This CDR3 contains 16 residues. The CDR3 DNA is TGTGCCAGCAGCGTAGATAGCGGGAGGTCCTACAATGAGCAGTTCTTC. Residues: CASSVDSGRSYNEQFF.

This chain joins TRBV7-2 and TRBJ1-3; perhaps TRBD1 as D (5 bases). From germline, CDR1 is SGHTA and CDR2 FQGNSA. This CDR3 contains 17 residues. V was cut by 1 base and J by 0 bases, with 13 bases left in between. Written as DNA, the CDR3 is TGTGCCAGCAGCTTAGGTCCAGGGTTGAGCTCTGGAAACACCATATATTTT. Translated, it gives CASSLGPGLSSGNTIYF.

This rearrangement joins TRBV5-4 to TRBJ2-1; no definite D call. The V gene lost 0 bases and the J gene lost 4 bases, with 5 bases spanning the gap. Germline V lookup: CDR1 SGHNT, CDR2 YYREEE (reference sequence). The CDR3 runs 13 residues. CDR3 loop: CASSLVLYNEQFF. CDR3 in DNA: TGTGCCAGCAGCTTGGTTCTTTACAATGAGCAGTTCTTC.